The 11 T cell receptor beta chains listed next were all sequenced from one sample in a study of radiotherapy plus CTLA-4 blockade in lung cancer. The repertoire was sequenced with immunoSEQ multiplex PCR; TCRdb's copy has only in-frame clones and lacks some. This sample yields 81,000 or so clones, of which over 80% are seen a single time; about 15% belongs to the top ten. This sample comprised peripheral blood, obtained from a patient treated with radiotherapy plus ipilimumab. The origin of the receptors is a human donor with non-small cell lung cancer that progressed on radiotherapy plus ipilimumab.

J is TRBJ1-1 and V is TRBV5-4; the match to TRBD1 covers 7 bases. Germline V gene data show CDR1 as SGHNT and CDR2 as YYREEE (reference sequence). Unmatched junction bases numbered 3, after V lost 4 bases and J lost 0 bases. The CDR3 covers 14 residues. The CDR3 region is CASSPGQMNTEAFF. The CDR3 region has the DNA TGTGCCAGCAGCCCGGGACAGATGAACACTGAAGCTTTCTTT.

This clone came up once. The chain carries TRBV19 and TRBJ2-5; 9 bases line up with TRBD1. The J call may be incorrect, as the DNA end agrees better with TRBJ2-7. The CDR3 is made up of 15 amino acids. Germline lookup yields CDR1 LNHDA and CDR2 SQIVND (reference sequence). The CDR3 sequence is CASSVGGTGIYEQYF. As DNA, the CDR3 is TGTGCCAGTAGTGTGGGGGGGACAGGGATCTACGAGCAGTACTTC.

The genes are TRBV7-2 and TRBJ1-4, with 7 nucleotides matching TRBD1. CDR3 length: 14 residues. CDR1 and CDR2 (germline): SGHTA, FQGNSA. The ends lost 5 bases at V and 8 bases at J; junction bases unmatched: 8. CDR3 sequence: CASSRMGQQEKLFF. As DNA, the CDR3 is TGTGCCAGCAGCCGAATGGGACAGCAAGAAAAACTGTTTTTT.

This clone occurred a few times. Here the CDR3 reads CASSYGTGKDEQYF. Here the CDR3 DNA reads TGTGCCAGCAGTTACGGGACAGGGAAAGACGAGCAGTACTTC. This chain connects TRBV6-5 to TRBJ2-7; the match to TRBD1 covers 9 bases. The CDR3 has 14 amino acids. Trimming took 2 bases from V and 5 from J; bases not matched to a gene: 4. Germline V CDR1 and CDR2: MNHEY, SVGAGI.

This chain links TRBV6-1 with TRBJ2-3; 10 bases agree with TRBD2. CDR3 length: 14 amino acids. V gave up 6 bases and J gave up 4 bases; unmatched junction bases: 4. CDR1 MNHNS and CDR2 SASEGT come from the germline V gene. Written as DNA, the CDR3 is TGTGCCAGCAGGAAGAGCGGGAGGGCAGATACGCAGTATTTT. This sequence encodes CASRKSGRADTQYF.

V usage is TRBV7-9 and J usage is TRBJ1-5, with D hard to call. The CDR3 length is 13 residues. V lost 0 bases and J lost 5, with 5 bases in between. Germline CDR1 SEHNR, CDR2 FQNEAQ (reference sequence). CDR3 loop: CASSLATDQPQHF. The CDR3 DNA sequence: TGTGCCAGCAGCTTAGCGACGGATCAGCCCCAGCATTTT.

The rearrangement uses TRBV5-6 and TRBJ2-4, with D tentatively TRBD1 (6 bases). Germline-derived CDR1 and CDR2 are SGHDT and YYEEEE. The CDR3 length is 15 residues. Trimming shortened V by 3 bases and J by 1 base, and 11 bases separated the two germline ends. The CDR3 sequence is CASSSPRGAKNIQYF. In nucleotides, the CDR3 is TGTGCCAGCAGCTCCCCGAGGGGGGCCAAAAACATTCAGTACTTC. Supplemented by reference TRBV5-6 and TRBJ2-4, the full variable domain reads DAGVTQSPTHLIKTRGQQVTLRCSPKSGHDTVSWYQQALGQGPQFIFQYYEEEERQRGNFPDRFSGHQFPNYSSELNVNALLLGDSALYLCASSSPRGAKNIQYFGAGTRLSVL.

The chain recombines TRBV2 with TRBJ2-2; D is perhaps TRBD2 (5 bases). Germline values: CDR1 SNHLY, CDR2 FYNNEI. The CDR3 is made up of 14 amino acids. V lost 6 bases and J 0 bases, leaving 8 bases between the germline ends. Here the CDR3 DNA reads TGTGCCAGCAGCGACTACACGAACACCGGGGAGCTGTTTTTT. It yields the protein CASSDYTNTGELFF.

This clone was observed once. This rearrangement joins TRBV11-2 to TRBJ2-7; possibly TRBD2 for D (6 bases). This CDR3 comprises 15 residues. CDR1 is SGHAT, CDR2 FQNNGV, per germline. V was clipped by 1 base and J by 0 bases, with 10 bases between them. This chain's CDR3 is CASSLVGGASYEQYF. For the CDR3, the DNA is TGTGCCAGCAGCTTAGTTGGCGGGGCCTCCTACGAGCAGTACTTC.

This clone has more than one count but fewer than ten. The chain has TRBV7-9 and TRBJ1-2; D gene unclear. The CDR3 has 14 residues. Germline-derived CDR1 and CDR2 are SEHNR and FQNEAQ (reference sequence). Trimming took 5 bases from V and 6 from J, leaving 16 bases between them. The CDR3 DNA reads TGTGCCAGCAGCGCCAGAGCGGCGGGTGATGGCTACACCTTC. Protein: CASSARAAGDGYTF.

The rearrangement joins TRBV29-1 to TRBJ2-5; possibly TRBD2 for D (6 bases). The CDR3 has 12 amino acids. Between the trimmed V and J ends, which lost 4 bases and 4 bases, there was a span of 10 bases. CDR1 and CDR2 from the germline V gene are SQVTM and ANQGSEA. The CDR3 sequence: CSVGAGPETQYF. The CDR3 coding sequence is TGCAGCGTTGGAGCGGGCCCAGAGACCCAGTACTTC.